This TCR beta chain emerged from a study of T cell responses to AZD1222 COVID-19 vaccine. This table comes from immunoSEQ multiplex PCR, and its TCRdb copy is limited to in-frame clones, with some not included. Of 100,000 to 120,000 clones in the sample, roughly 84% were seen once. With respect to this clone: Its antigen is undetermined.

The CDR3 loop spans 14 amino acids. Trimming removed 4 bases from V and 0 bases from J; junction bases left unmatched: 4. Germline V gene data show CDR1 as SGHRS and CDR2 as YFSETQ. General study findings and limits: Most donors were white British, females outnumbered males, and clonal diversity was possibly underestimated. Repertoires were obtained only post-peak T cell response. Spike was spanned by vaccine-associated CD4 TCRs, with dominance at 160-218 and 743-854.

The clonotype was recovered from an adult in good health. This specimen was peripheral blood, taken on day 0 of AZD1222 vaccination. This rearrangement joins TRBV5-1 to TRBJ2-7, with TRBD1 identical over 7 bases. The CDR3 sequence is CASSPQGPSYEQYF. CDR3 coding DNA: TGCGCCAGCAGCCCACAGGGGCCCTCCTACGAGCAGTACTTC.